The following is a T cell receptor (beta chain) sequence with its context. Noted time point: newly diagnosed GD, antithyroid drugs for less than 3 months. RNA from PBMCs was the source of the TCR library. The patient group derived from an endocrinology department in Xi'an, China. The source of the sample is a study of regulatory T cells in long-lasting Graves disease. Arm-PCR of CDR3 regions with iRepertoire HTBI primers generated TCR beta libraries. TCRdb independently ran MiXCR on the multiplex PCR reads; one entry per CDR3 protein. The sample has 350,000 to 450,000 distinct CDR3 sequences, approximately 16% seen once. The germline gives CDR1 SQVTM, CDR2 ANQGSEA. Trimming took off 3 bases at V and 4 bases at J, with 8 bases between the two ends. This CDR3 is 12 amino acids long. The data were also submitted as part of a second study, on T cells in Graves' hyperthyroidism and ophthalmopathy.

The source of this sequence is a woman in her 40s with Graves disease. Sequencing used peripheral blood mononuclear cells (PBMCs), obtained at new diagnosis, from a patient treated with antithyroid drugs. This sequence joins TRBV29-1 and TRBJ2-3, with D unclear. CDR3 region: CSVDRDSDTQYF. The DNA for the CDR3 is TGCAGCGTTGATAGGGATTCAGATACGCAGTATTTT.